This T cell receptor (beta chain) was sequenced during a study of CD8+CD57+ T cells in acquired aplastic anemia. The wider study: When averaged, DNA from sorted CD4+ and CD8+ cells came to around 3.1 ug.

Patients selected for sequencing had displayed CD8+CD57+ cell expansion by flow cytometry. There were no patients without severe acquired aplastic anemia. No therapy was given to patients before blood sampling. Study-level findings and limits: In CD8+ cells, Simpson's diversity showed no significant difference between patients and controls.

The CDR3 runs to 15 residues. With V trimmed by 0 bases and J by 14 bases, 13 bases remained unmatched. CDR1 and CDR2 (germline): SGDLS, YYNGEE. Comment on this clonotype: What it binds is unknown.

Genomic DNA, the template, was used for profiling of the TCR beta VDJ and CDR3. One entry per CDR3 protein, called by TCRdb with MiXCR from the reads. The data contain roughly 250,000 distinct CDR3 sequences, roughly 82% of them singletons. This TCR was recovered from a human donor with aplastic anemia. The sample taken for sequencing was sorted CD4+, CD8+, or CD8+CD57+ T cells (not recorded which) from PBMCs. The chain has TRBV9 and TRBJ2-1; 8 bases match TRBD2. The CDR3 protein is CASSVGRGRSSDKFF. The CDR3 DNA sequence: TGTGCCAGCAGCGTAGGTCGCGGGAGGTCATCAGATAAGTTCTTC.